The next 27 T cell receptor beta chains were all read from a single sample in a study of Graves' ophthalmopathy and Graves' hyperthyroidism. Beta-chain TCR CDR3 regions were amplified from RNA transcripts. In the first round, RT-PCR was carried out with HTBI primers, and a multiplex PCR formed the second round. TCRdb reanalysed the multiplex PCR reads using MiXCR and keeps one entry per CDR3 protein. The table has some 410,000 distinct CDR3 sequences, 20% to 25% seen once; the top ten hold 2.5% to 3.5%. The specimen was peripheral blood. The source of these receptors is a young woman with stable Graves' hyperthyroidism.

This clonotype showed up many times. The genes are TRBV9 and TRBJ1-2; D unclear. CDR1 and CDR2 (germline): SGDLS, YYNGEE. The CDR3 runs to 13 residues. Trimming removed 0 bases from V and 8 bases from J, with 11 bases in between. CDR3 coding DNA: TGTGCCAGCAGCGTAGGGGCGGGTTCGGGCTACACCTTC. It translates to CASSVGAGSGYTF.

This clonotype was detected many times. This rearrangement joins TRBV12-3 or TRBV12-4 to TRBJ1-1; 10 bases agree with TRBD1. The CDR3 covers 15 residues. The ends lost 2 bases at V and 4 bases at J; junction bases unmatched: 4. The chain's CDR3 is CASSLRQGAVTEAFF. The CDR3 DNA follows: TGTGCCAGCAGTTTACGACAGGGGGCTGTCACTGAAGCTTTCTTT.

There are many counts of this clonotype. The gene calls are TRBV3-1 and TRBJ1-1; the match to TRBD1 covers 7 bases. The ends lost 3 bases at V and 1 base at J; junction bases unmatched: 2. The CDR3 covers 14 residues. Germline CDR1 is LGHDT and CDR2 is YNNKEL (reference sequence). CDR3: CASSHRGKNTEAFF. CDR3 DNA sequence: TGTGCCAGCAGCCACAGGGGGAAGAACACTGAAGCTTTCTTT.

This chain joins TRBV12-3 or TRBV12-4 and TRBJ2-4; TRBD1 agrees at 7 bases. The CDR3 consists of 15 residues. After removal of 3 bases from V and 1 base from J, the junction contained 3 bases not matched to a gene. The CDR3 protein is CASSFDRAAKNIQYF. The CDR3 DNA is TGTGCCAGCAGTTTTGACAGGGCGGCCAAAAACATTCAGTACTTC.

This clonotype was counted at least ten times. V usage is TRBV6-5 and J usage is TRBJ1-5; tentative D call: TRBD1 (5 bases). The CDR3 is 16 amino acids. From germline, CDR1 is MNHEY and CDR2 SVGAGI. Trimming pared 8 bases from V and 0 bases from J, leaving 17 bases between. CDR3 loop: CASRNGAANSNQPQHF. DNA of the CDR3: TGTGCCAGCCGCAACGGGGCAGCAAATAGCAATCAGCCCCAGCATTTT.

This clonotype was observed at least ten times. The V gene is TRBV20-1, the J gene TRBJ1-1; D is perhaps TRBD1 (5 bases). The V gene lost 1 base and the J gene lost 3 bases, with 15 bases spanning the gap. This CDR3 comprises 15 residues. CDR1 is DFQATT and CDR2 is SNEGSKA in the germline V gene (reference sequence). This chain's CDR3 is CSARVMGGRDTEAFF. The CDR3 DNA reads TGCAGTGCTAGAGTGATGGGGGGTAGGGACACTGAAGCTTTCTTT.

This clonotype has ten or more counts. The V gene is TRBV2, the J gene TRBJ1-5; no clear D gene. CDR1 SNHLY and CDR2 FYNNEI come from the germline V gene. The CDR3 totals 14 residues. V lost 1 base and J 5 bases, leaving 9 bases between the germline ends. The CDR3 protein is CASSEGTVYQPQHF. CDR3 DNA: TGTGCCAGCAGTGAAGGGACGGTATATCAGCCCCAGCATTTT.

J is TRBJ1-1 and V is TRBV19; 7 nucleotides match TRBD1. With 10 bases clipped from V and 5 bases from J, the junction kept 7 bases outside the gene matches. Germline CDR1 reads LNHDA; CDR2 reads SQIVND (reference sequence). This CDR3 has 12 residues. The CDR3 bases are TGTGCCATCCGGGACAGTGGGACTGAAGCTTTCTTT. Its translation: CAIRDSGTEAFF. Full variable domain (missing parts from reference TRBV19 and TRBJ1-1): DGGITQSPKYLFRKEGQNVTLSCEQNLNHDAMYWYRQDPGQGLRLIYYSQIVNDFQKGDIAEGYSVSREKKESFPLTVTSAQKNPTAFYLCAIRDSGTEAFFGQGTRLTVV.

In this sample, this clonotype turned up a few times. This chain connects TRBV28 to TRBJ1-1, with 7 bases matching TRBD1. The CDR3 has 16 amino acids. Trimming cost V 4 bases and J 7 bases; bases outside gene matches: 15. Per germline, CDR1 MDHEN and CDR2 SYDVKM. Here the CDR3 DNA reads TGTGCCAGCAGTTCGCTAACAGGGGCCCCACTTTTTGAAGCTTTCTTT. It specifies CASSSLTGAPLFEAFF.

This clonotype has at least ten counts. The V gene is TRBV10-3, the J gene TRBJ1-2; D unresolved. There are 11 residues in the CDR3. Germline V CDR1 and CDR2: ENHRY, SYGVKD. Trimming removed 2 bases at V and 8 bases at J, with 6 bases between. The CDR3 here is CAISEVQGYTF. For the CDR3, the DNA is TGTGCCATCAGTGAGGTACAAGGCTACACCTTC.

This clonotype has at least ten counts. V and J are TRBV29-1 and TRBJ1-3; D is unresolved. CDR3 length equals 12 residues. The germline V gene encodes CDR1 SQVTM and CDR2 ANQGSEA. The V gene lost 6 bases and the J gene lost 2 bases, with 8 bases spanning the gap. This CDR3 reads CSVVSAGNTIYF. In DNA form, the CDR3 reads TGCAGCGTCGTCTCAGCTGGAAACACCATATATTTT.

A word on this clonotype: This may be a read error, as it is one base from a much larger clone. This rearrangement joins TRBV6-2 or TRBV6-3 to TRBJ1-1; no firm D call. The CDR3 length is 11 residues. Germline CDR1 and CDR2: MNHEY and SVGEGT. CDR3 DNA sequence: TGTGCCAGCATCGAGAATACTGATGCTTTCTTT. It encodes CASIENTDAFF.

As DNA, the CDR3 is TGTGCCAGCACCGGGGGGGGGGCGGTGCAGCCCCAGCATTTT. Protein product: CASTGGGAVQPQHF. The V gene is TRBV12-3 or TRBV12-4, the J gene TRBJ1-5, with a tentative D call TRBD1 (6 bases). The CDR3 contains 14 residues. V lost 7 bases, J lost 7 bases, and 17 bases lay in between.

This clonotype came up a few times. The chain recombines TRBV5-5 with TRBJ2-2; a weak D match, TRBD2 (5 bases). From germline, CDR1 is SGHKS and CDR2 YYEKEE (reference sequence). The V and J ends lost 4 bases and 4 bases respectively, with 14 bases between them. This CDR3 has 15 residues. CDR3 bases: TGTGCCAGCAGCCCGGGCCGGGCGGGCACCGGGGAGCTGTTTTTT. It codes for CASSPGRAGTGELFF.

This clonotype was counted ten times or more. The V gene is TRBV6-5, the J gene TRBJ2-5; 7 bases agree with TRBD1. The CDR3 consists of 14 residues. V gave up 2 bases and J gave up 4 bases; unmatched junction bases: 4. CDR1 is MNHEY, CDR2 SVGAGI, per germline. The CDR3 nucleotides are TGTGCCAGCAGTTACCCCACAGGGGTAGAGACCCAGTACTTC. It yields the protein CASSYPTGVETQYF.

This clonotype was counted ten times or more. The chain employs TRBV7-2 and TRBJ2-7; D ambiguous. V lost 0 bases to trimming and J lost 2 bases, with 8 bases between them. CDR3 length: 14 amino acids. Germline values: CDR1 SGHTA, CDR2 FQGNSA. In DNA, the CDR3 is TGTGCCAGCAGCTTAGCGGTCCTGACCTACGAGCAGTACTTC. It translates to CASSLAVLTYEQYF.

This clonotype was picked up many times. The V and J genes are TRBV6-2 or TRBV6-3 and TRBJ2-7; no definite D call. With 2 bases removed from V and 1 base from J, the gap between germline ends came to 6 bases. From germline, CDR1 is MNHEY and CDR2 SVGEGT. The CDR3 totals 13 residues. The CDR3 loop is CASSYASSYEQYF. The CDR3 DNA reads TGTGCCAGCAGTTACGCATCTTCCTACGAGCAGTACTTC.

This clonotype was observed a few times. The chain couples TRBV20-1 to TRBJ2-4; TRBD2 agrees at 10 bases. Germline V gene sequence: CDR1 DFQATT, CDR2 SNEGSKA (reference sequence). Unmatched junction bases numbered 11, after V lost 3 bases and J lost 0 bases. The CDR3 runs 18 residues. The CDR3 nucleotides read TGCAGTGCTAGTCGCCTAGCGGGGGACCTCTTAGCCAAAAACATTCAGTACTTC. Translating it yields CSASRLAGDLLAKNIQYF.

This clonotype was detected many times. V usage is TRBV2 and J usage is TRBJ2-2; 7 nucleotides match TRBD2. Germline V lookup: CDR1 SNHLY, CDR2 FYNNEI. The CDR3 totals 15 residues. V was clipped by 4 bases and J by 6 bases; unmatched bases: 8. Here the CDR3 reads CASSASSGGAGELFF. CDR3 coding DNA: TGTGCCAGCAGTGCCTCTAGCGGAGGGGCCGGGGAGCTGTTTTTT.

This clonotype was found many times. The chain combines TRBV7-2 with TRBJ2-7, with D possibly matching TRBD2 (5 bases). V was cut by 1 base and J by 5 bases, with 12 bases left in between. Germline V gene data show CDR1 as SGHTA and CDR2 as FQGNSA. The CDR3 is made up of 14 amino acids. CDR3 bases: TGTGCCAGCAGCTTAGTAGTCGTGAGGGACGAGCAGTACTTC. Amino acid sequence: CASSLVVVRDEQYF. Together with reference TRBV7-2 and TRBJ2-7, the CDR3 gives the full variable domain: GAGVSQSPSNKVTEKGKDVELRCDPISGHTALYWYRQSLGQGLEFLIYFQGNSAPDKSGLPSDRFSAERTGGSVSTLTIQRTQQEDSAVYLCASSLVVVRDEQYFGPGTRLTVT.

V usage is TRBV5-4 and J usage is TRBJ1-3; possible D gene TRBD1, 6 bases. Trimming stripped 0 bases from V and 4 bases from J, with 11 bases between. The CDR3 is 15 residues long. The germline V gene has CDR1 SGHNT and CDR2 YYREEE (reference sequence). In DNA form, the CDR3 reads TGTGCCAGCAGCTTGGACAGGGCGGTCGGAAACACCATATATTTT. Its translation: CASSLDRAVGNTIYF.

This clonotype occurred many times. The chain uses TRBV12-3 or TRBV12-4 and TRBJ2-5; the match to TRBD2 covers 8 bases. The CDR3 consists of 15 residues. The junction had 11 bases not matched to a gene; V was cut back by 6 bases and J by 5 bases. The CDR3 nucleotides read TGTGCCAGCAGCCCTTCCGGGACTAGAGATGAGACCCAGTACTTC. Its protein product is CASSPSGTRDETQYF.

This clonotype was counted ten times or more. The J gene is TRBJ2-7, the V gene TRBV4-1; 7 nucleotides match TRBD1. J lost 1 base, V lost 4 bases, and 13 bases had no gene match. Germline lookup yields CDR1 MGHRA and CDR2 YSYEKL. The CDR3 has 17 residues. CDR3 residues: CASSPPVRQGVSYEQYF. The CDR3 DNA sequence: TGCGCCAGCAGCCCACCGGTTAGGCAGGGGGTGTCCTACGAGCAGTACTTC.

The V gene is TRBV12-3 or TRBV12-4, the J gene TRBJ2-7; D possibly corresponds to TRBD1 (6 bases). The CDR3 is 13 residues long. Trimming removed 6 bases from V and 2 bases from J, with 11 bases in between. The CDR3 DNA is TGTGCCAGCAGAACGCAGGGGACCTACGAGCAGTACTTC. It encodes CASRTQGTYEQYF.

This clonotype was counted ten times or more. The chain combines TRBV6-5 with TRBJ2-7; the D gene is possibly TRBD1 (6 bases). Germline CDR1 and CDR2: MNHEY and SVGAGI. The CDR3 spans 12 residues. V lost 11 bases, J lost 5 bases, and 16 bases lay in between. CDR3 sequence reads: CALRTGTHEQYF. The CDR3 DNA sequence: TGTGCCTTACGCACAGGGACCCACGAGCAGTACTTC.

There are many counts of this clonotype. This chain uses TRBV19 with TRBJ1-5; 8 nucleotides align to TRBD1. This CDR3 has 17 amino acids. Germline V gene sequence: CDR1 LNHDA, CDR2 SQIVND (reference sequence). With V trimmed by 5 bases and J by 0 bases, 9 bases remained unmatched. Written as DNA, the CDR3 is TGTGCCAGTAGTCCTCGGACAGGGTTGGGTAGCAATCAGCCCCAGCATTTT. This gives the protein CASSPRTGLGSNQPQHF.

Remarks on this clonotype: This clone may be a read error of a much larger clone one base away. The rearrangement joins TRBV27 to TRBJ1-6; D remains unclear. The CDR3 extends over 13 amino acids. Germline V gives CDR1 MNHEY, CDR2 SMNVEV (reference sequence). The CDR3 DNA follows: TGTCCCAACGTTGCTAATCTTAATTCACCCCTCCACTTT. This gives the protein CPNVANLNSPLHF.